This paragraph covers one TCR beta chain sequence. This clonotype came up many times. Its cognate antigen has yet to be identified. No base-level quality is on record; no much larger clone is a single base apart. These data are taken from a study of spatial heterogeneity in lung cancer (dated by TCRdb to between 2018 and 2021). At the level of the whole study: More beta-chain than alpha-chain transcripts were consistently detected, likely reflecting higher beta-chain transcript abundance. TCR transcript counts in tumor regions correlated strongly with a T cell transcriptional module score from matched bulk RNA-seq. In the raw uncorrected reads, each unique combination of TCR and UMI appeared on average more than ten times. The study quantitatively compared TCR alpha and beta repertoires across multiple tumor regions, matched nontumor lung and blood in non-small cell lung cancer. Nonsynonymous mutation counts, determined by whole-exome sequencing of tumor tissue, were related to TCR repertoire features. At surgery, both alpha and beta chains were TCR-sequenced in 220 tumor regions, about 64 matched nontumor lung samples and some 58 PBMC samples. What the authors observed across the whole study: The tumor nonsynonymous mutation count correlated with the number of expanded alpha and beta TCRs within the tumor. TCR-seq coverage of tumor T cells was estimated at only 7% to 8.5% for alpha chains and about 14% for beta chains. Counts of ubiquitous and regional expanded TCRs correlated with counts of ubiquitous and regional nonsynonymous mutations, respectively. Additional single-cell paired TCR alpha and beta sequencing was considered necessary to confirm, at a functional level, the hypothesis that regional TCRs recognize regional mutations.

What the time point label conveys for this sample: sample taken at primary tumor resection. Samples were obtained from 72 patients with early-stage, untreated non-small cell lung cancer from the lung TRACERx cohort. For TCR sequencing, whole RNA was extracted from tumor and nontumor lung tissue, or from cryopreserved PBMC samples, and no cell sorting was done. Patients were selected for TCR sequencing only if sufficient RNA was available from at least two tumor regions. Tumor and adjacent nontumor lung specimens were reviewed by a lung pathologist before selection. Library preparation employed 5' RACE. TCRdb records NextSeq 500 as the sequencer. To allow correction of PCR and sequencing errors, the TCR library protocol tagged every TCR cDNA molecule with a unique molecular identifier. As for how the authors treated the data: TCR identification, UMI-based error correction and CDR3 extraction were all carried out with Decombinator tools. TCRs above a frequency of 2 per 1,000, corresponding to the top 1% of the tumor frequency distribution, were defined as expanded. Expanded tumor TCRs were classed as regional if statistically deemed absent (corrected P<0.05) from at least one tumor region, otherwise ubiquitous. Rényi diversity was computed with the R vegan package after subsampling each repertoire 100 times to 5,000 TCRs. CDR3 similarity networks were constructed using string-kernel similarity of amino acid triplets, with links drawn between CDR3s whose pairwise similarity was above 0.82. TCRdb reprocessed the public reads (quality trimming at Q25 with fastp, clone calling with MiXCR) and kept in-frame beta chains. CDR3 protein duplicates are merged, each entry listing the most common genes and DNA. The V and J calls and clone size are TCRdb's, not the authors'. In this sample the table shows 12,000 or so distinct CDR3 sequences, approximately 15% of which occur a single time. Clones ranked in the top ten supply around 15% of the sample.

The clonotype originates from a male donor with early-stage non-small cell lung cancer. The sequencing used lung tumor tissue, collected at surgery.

DNA sequence: TGTGCCAGCAGCCTCCGACTAGCGGGACCGATAGATACGCAGTATTTT. It encodes CASSLRLAGPIDTQYF. In this chain, TRBV3-1 is recombined with TRBJ2-3; 11 junctional bases match TRBD2. Germline trimming amounts to 4 bases on V and 5 bases on J, with 8 as the count of junction bases outside the gene matches. Including the terminal cysteine and phenylalanine, the CDR3 comprises 16 residues. Only the CDR3 part of the read is kept: 48 bases, read in frame from the first base. The germline V gene (reference sequence) supplies CDR1 LGHDT and CDR2 YNNKEL.